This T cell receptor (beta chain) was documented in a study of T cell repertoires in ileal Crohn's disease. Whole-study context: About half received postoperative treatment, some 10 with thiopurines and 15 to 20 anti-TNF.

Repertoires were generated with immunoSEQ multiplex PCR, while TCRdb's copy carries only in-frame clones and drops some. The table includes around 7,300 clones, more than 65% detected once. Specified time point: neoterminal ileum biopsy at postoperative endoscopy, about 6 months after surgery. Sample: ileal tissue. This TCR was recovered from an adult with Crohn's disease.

The CDR3 region is CSVVVLQGREAFF. CDR3 bases: TGCAGCGTTGTGGTTCTACAGGGGCGTGAAGCTTTCTTT. V usage is TRBV29-1 and J usage is TRBJ1-1; 7 positions agree with TRBD1. V shed 4 bases and J 7 bases; nucleotides not matched to a gene: 9. Germline CDR1 is SQVTM and CDR2 is ANQGSEA. CDR3 length equals 13 residues.